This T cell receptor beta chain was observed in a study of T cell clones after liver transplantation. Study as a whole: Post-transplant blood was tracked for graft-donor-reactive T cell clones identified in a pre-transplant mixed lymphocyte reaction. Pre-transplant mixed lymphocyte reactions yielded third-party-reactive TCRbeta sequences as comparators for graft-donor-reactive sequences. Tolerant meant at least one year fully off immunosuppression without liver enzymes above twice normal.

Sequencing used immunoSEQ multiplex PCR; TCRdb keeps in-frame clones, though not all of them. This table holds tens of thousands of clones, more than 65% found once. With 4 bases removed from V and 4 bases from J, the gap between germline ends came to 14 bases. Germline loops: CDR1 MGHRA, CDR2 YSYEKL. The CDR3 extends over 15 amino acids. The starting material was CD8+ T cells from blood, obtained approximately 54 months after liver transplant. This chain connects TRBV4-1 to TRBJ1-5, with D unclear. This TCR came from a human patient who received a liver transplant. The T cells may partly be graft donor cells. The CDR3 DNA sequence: TGCGCCAGCAGCCGTTCCGGGTTAACAAATCAGCCCCAGCATTTT. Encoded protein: CASSRSGLTNQPQHF.